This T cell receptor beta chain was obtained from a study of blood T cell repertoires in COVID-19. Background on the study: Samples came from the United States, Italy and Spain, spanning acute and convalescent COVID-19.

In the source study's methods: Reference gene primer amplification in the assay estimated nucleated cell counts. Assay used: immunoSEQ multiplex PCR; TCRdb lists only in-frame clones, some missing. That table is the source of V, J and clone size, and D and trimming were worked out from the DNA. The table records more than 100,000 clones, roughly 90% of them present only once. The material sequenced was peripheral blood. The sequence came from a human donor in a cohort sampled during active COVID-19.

CDR3 region: CASSSGQLLNTEAFF. The CDR3 nucleotides read TGCGCCAGCAGCTCGGGACAGCTATTGAACACTGAAGCTTTCTTT. This chain connects TRBV5-1 to TRBJ1-1, with 7 bases aligning to TRBD1. V lost 3 bases to trimming and J lost 0 bases; unmatched junction nucleotides: 5. Germline V gene data show CDR1 as SGHRS and CDR2 as YFSETQ. The CDR3 loop spans 15 amino acids.